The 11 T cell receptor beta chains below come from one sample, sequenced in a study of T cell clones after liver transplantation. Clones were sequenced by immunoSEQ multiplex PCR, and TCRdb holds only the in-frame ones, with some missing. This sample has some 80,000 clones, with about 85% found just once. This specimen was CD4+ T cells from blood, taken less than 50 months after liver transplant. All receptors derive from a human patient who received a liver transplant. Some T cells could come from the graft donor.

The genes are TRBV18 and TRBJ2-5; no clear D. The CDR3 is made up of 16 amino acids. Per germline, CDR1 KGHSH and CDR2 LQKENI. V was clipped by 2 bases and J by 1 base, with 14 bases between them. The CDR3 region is CASSPGSRRTQETQYF. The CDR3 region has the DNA TGTGCCAGCTCACCAGGGTCAAGGAGAACCCAAGAGACCCAGTACTTC. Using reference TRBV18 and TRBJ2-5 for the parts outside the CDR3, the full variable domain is NAGVMQNPRHLVRRRGQEARLRCSPMKGHSHVYWYRQLPEEGLKFMVYLQKENIIDESGMPKERFSAEFPKEGPSILRIQQVVRGDSAAYFCASSPGSRRTQETQYFGPGTRLLVL.

The CDR3 nucleotides are TGTGCCAGCAGCCTGGGACAGTCGCCTAACTATGGCTACACCTTC. Protein product: CASSLGQSPNYGYTF. The chain couples TRBV7-9 to TRBJ1-2; TRBD1 matches 7 bases. Unmatched junction bases numbered 6, after V lost 5 bases and J lost 0 bases. This CDR3 spans 15 amino acids. Germline assignment: CDR1 SEHNR and CDR2 FQNEAQ (reference sequence).

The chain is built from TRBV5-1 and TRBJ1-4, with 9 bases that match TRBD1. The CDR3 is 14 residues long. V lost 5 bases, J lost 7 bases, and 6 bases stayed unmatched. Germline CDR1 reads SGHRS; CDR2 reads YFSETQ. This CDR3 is CASRGGTGSEKLFF. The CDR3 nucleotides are TGCGCCAGCAGGGGAGGGACAGGGAGTGAAAAACTGTTTTTT.

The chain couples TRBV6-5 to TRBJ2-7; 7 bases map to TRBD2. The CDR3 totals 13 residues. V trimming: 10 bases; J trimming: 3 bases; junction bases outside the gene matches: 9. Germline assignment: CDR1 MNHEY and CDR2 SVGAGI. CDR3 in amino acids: CAIRAPGGYEQYF. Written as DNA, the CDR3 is TGTGCCATCAGAGCGCCGGGAGGCTACGAGCAGTACTTC.

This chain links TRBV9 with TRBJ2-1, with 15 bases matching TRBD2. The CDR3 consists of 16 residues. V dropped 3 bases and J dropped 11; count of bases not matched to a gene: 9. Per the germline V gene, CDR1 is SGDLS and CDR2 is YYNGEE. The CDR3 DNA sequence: TGTGCCAGCAGCGACGGACTAGCGGGGGGGCGAGGTCAGCAGTTCTTC. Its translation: CASSDGLAGGRGQQFF.

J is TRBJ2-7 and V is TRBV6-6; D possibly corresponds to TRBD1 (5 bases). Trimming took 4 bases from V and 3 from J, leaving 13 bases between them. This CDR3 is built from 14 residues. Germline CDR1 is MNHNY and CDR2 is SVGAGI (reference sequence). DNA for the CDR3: TGTGCCAGCAGTTTCCTTCAGGGTGTCTACGAGCAGTACTTC. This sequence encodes CASSFLQGVYEQYF.

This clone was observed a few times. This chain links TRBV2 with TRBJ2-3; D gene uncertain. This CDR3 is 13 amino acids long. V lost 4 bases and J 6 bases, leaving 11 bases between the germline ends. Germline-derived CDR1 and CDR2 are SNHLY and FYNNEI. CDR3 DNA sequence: TGTGCCAGCAGTGCGAACGTAGGGGATACGCAGTATTTT. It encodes CASSANVGDTQYF. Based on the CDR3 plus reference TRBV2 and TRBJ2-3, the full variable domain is EPEVTQTPSHQVTQMGQEVILRCVPISNHLYFYWYRQILGQKVEFLVSFYNNEISEKSEIFDDQFSVERPDGSNFTLKIRSTKLEDSAMYFCASSANVGDTQYFGPGTRLTVL.

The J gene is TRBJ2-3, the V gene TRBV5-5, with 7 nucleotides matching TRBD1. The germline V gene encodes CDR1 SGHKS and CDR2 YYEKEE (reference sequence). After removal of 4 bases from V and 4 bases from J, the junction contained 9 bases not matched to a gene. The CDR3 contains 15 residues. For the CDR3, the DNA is TGTGCCAGCAGCCCCAGACAGGGTACGGCAGATACGCAGTATTTT. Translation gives CASSPRQGTADTQYF.

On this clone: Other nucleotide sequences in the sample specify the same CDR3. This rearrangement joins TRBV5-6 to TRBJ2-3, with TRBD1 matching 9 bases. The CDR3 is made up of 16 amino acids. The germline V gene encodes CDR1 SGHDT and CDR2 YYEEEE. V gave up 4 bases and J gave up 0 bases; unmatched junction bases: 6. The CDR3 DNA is TGTGCCAGCAGCGAGACAGGGGGAAGTAGCACAGATACGCAGTATTTT. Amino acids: CASSETGGSSTDTQYF.

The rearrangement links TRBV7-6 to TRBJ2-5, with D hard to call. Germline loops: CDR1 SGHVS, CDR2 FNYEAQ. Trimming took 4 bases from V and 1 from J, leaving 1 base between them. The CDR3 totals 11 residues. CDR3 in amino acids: CASSSQETQYF. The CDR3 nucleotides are TGTGCCAGCAGCTCCCAAGAGACCCAGTACTTC.

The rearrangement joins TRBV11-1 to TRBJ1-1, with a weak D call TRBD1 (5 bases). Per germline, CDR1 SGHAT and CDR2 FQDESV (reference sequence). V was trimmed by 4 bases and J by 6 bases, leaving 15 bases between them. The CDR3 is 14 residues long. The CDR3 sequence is CASSSGYGDSEAFF. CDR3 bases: TGTGCCAGCAGCTCAGGGTACGGCGACTCTGAAGCTTTCTTT.